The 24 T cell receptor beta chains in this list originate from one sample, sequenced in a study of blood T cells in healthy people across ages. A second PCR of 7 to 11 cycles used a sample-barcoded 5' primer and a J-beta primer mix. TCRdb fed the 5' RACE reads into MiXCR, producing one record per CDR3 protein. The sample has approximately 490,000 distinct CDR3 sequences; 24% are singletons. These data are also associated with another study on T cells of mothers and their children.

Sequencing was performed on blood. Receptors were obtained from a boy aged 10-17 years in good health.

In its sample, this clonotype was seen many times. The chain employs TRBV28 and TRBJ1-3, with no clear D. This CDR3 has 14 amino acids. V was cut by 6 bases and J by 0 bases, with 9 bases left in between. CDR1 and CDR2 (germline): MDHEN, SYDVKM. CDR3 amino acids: CASSLRSSGNTIYF. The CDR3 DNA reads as TGTGCCAGCAGCCTCAGATCCTCTGGAAACACCATATATTTT.

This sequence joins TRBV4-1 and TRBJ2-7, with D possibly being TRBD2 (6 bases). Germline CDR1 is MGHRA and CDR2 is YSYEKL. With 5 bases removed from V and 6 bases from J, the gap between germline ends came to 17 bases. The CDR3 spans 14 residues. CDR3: CASSLGPGVGEQYF. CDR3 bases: TGCGCCAGCAGCTTAGGCCCGGGGGTGGGCGAGCAGTACTTC.

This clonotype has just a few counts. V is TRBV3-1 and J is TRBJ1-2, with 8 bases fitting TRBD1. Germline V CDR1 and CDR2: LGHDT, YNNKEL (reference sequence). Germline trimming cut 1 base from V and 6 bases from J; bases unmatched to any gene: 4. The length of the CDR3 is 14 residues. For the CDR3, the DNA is TGTGCCAGCAGCCAAGTCGACAGGGGCCATGGCTACACCTTC. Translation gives CASSQVDRGHGYTF.

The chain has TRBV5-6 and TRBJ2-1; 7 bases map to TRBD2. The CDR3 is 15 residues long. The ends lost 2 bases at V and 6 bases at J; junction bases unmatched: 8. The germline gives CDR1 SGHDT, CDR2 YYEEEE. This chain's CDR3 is CASSFRTSDSNEQFF. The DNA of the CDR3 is TGTGCCAGCAGCTTTCGGACTAGTGATAGCAATGAGCAGTTCTTC.

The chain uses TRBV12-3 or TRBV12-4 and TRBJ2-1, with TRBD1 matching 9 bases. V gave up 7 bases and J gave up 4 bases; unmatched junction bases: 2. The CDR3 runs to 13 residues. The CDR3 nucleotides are TGTGCCAGCACTGGGACAGGGTACAATGAGCAGTTCTTC. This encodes CASTGTGYNEQFF.

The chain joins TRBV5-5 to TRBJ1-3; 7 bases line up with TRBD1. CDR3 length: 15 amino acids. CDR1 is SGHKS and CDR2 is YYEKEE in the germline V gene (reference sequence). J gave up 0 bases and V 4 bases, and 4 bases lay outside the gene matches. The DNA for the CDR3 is TGTGCCAGCAGCCCGGGGACAGTCTCTGGAAACACCATATATTTT. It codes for CASSPGTVSGNTIYF.

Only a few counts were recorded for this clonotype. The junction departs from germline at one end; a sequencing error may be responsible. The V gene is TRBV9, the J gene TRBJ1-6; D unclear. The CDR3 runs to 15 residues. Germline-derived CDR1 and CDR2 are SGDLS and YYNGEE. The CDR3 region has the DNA TGTGCCAGCAGCGTAGATCCGGATCCGAATTTACCCCTCCACTTT. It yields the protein CASSVDPDPNLPLHF. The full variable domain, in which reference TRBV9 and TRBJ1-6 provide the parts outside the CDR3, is DSGVTQTPKHLITATGQRVTLRCSPRSGDLSVYWYQQSLDQGLQFLIQYYNGEERAKGNILERFSAQQFPDLHSELNLSSLELGDSALYFCASSVDPDPNLPLHFGNGTRLTVT.

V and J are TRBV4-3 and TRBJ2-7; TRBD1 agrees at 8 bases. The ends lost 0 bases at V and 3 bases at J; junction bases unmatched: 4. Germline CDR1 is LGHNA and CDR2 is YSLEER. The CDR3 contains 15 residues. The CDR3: CASSQDTGGFYEQYF. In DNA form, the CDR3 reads TGCGCCAGCAGCCAAGATACAGGGGGGTTCTACGAGCAGTACTTC.

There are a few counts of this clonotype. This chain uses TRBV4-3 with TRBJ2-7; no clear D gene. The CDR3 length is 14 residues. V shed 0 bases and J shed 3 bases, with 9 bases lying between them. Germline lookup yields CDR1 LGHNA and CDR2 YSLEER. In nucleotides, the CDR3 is TGCGCCAGCAGCCAAGAATTTCTTAACTACGAGCAGTACTTC. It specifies CASSQEFLNYEQYF.

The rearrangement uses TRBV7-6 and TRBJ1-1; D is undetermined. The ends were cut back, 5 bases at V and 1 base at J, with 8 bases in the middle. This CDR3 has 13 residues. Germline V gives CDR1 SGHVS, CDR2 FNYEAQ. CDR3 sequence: CASSLDKNTEAFF. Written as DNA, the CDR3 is TGTGCCAGCAGCCTTGACAAGAACACTGAAGCTTTCTTT.

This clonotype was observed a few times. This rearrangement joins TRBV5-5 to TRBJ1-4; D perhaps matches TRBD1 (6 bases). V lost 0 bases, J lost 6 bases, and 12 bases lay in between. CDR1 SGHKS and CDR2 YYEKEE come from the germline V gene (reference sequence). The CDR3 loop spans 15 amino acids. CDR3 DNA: TGTGCCAGCAGCTTGGCCTCAGGGGATGATGAAAAACTGTTTTTT. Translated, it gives CASSLASGDDEKLFF.

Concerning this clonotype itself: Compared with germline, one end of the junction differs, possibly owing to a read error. The DNA for the CDR3 is TGTGCCAGCAGCCCCCAAGTTTCTCGGATCTCTGGAAACGCCATATATTTT. Amino acids: CASSPQVSRISGNAIYF. The gene calls are TRBV7-9 and TRBJ1-3; D call uncertain. The germline gives CDR1 SEHNR, CDR2 FQNEAQ (reference sequence). CDR3 length: 17 residues.

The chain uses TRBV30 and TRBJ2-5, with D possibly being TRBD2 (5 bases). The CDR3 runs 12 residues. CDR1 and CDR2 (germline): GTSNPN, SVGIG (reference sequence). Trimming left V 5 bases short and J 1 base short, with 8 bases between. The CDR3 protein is CAWGLLQETQYF. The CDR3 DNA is TGTGCCTGGGGACTGCTCCAAGAGACCCAGTACTTC.

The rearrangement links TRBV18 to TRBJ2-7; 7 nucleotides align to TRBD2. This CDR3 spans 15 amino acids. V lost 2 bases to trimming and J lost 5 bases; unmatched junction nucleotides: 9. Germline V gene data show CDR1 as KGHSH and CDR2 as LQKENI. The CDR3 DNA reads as TGTGCCAGCTCACCAACAGCGGGGACTTTCGACGAGCAGTACTTC. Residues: CASSPTAGTFDEQYF. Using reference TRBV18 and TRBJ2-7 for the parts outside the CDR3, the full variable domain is NAGVMQNPRHLVRRRGQEARLRCSPMKGHSHVYWYRQLPEEGLKFMVYLQKENIIDESGMPKERFSAEFPKEGPSILRIQQVVRGDSAAYFCASSPTAGTFDEQYFGPGTRLTVT.

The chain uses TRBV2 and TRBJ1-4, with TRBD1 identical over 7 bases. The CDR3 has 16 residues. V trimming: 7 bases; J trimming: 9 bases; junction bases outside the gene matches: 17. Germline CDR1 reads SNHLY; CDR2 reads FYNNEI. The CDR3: CASTIGGSTRIKKLFF. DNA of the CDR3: TGTGCCAGCACTATAGGGGGCTCTACGAGGATTAAAAAACTGTTTTTT.

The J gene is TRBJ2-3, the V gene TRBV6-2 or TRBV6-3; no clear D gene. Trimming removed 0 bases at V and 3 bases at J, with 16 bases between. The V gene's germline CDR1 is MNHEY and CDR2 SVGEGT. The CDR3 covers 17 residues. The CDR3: CASSYSPDWIQTDTQYF. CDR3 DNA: TGTGCCAGCAGTTACTCGCCAGATTGGATCCAAACAGATACGCAGTATTTT.

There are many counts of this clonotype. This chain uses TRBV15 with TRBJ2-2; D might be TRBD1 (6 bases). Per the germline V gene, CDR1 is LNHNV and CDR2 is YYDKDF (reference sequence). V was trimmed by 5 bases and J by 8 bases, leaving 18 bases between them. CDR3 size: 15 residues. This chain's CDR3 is CATSRRTGKEGELFF. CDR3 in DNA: TGTGCCACCAGCCGTAGAACAGGGAAAGAAGGGGAGCTGTTTTTT.

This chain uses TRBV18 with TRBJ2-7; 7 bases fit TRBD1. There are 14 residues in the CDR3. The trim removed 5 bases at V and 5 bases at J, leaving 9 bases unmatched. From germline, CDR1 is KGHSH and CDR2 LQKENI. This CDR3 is CASSKETGQNEQYF. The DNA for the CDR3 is TGTGCCAGCTCAAAGGAGACAGGGCAGAACGAGCAGTACTTC. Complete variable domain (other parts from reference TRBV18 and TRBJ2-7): NAGVMQNPRHLVRRRGQEARLRCSPMKGHSHVYWYRQLPEEGLKFMVYLQKENIIDESGMPKERFSAEFPKEGPSILRIQQVVRGDSAAYFCASSKETGQNEQYFGPGTRLTVT.

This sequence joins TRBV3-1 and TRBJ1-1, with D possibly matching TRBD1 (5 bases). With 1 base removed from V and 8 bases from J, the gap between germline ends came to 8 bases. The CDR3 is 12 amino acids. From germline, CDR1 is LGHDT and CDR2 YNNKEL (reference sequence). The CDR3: CASSQGQREAFF. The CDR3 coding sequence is TGTGCCAGCAGCCAAGGACAGAGAGAAGCTTTCTTT.

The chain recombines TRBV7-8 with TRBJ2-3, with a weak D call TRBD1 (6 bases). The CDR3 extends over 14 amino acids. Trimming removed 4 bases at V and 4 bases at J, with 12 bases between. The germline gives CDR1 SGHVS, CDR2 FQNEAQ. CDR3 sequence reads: CASSSSGAADTQYF. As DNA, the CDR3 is TGTGCCAGCAGCTCCTCAGGGGCCGCAGATACGCAGTATTTT.

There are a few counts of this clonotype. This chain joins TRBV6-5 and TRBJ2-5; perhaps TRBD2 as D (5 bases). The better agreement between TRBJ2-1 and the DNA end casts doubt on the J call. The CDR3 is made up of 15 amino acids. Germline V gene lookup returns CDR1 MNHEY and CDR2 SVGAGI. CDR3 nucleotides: TGTGCCAGCAGCCCGGACTCCTTGGGAGACAATGAGCAGTTCTTC. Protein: CASSPDSLGDNEQFF.

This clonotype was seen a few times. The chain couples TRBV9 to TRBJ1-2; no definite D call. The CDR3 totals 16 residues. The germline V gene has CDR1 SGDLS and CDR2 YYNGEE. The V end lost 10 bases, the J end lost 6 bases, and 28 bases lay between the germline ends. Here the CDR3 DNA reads TGTGCCGGCAAACCCCCACGCGCCTTGACGCGAAATGGCTACACCTTC. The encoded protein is CAGKPPRALTRNGYTF.

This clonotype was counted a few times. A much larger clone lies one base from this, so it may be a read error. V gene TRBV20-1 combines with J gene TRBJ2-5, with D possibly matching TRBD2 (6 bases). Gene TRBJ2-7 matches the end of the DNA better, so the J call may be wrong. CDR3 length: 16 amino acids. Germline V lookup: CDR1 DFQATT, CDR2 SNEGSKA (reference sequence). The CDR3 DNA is TGCAGTACTAGATCAGAGGCGGCTAGCGACTCCTACGAGCAGTACTTC. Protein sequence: CSTRSEAASDSYEQYF.

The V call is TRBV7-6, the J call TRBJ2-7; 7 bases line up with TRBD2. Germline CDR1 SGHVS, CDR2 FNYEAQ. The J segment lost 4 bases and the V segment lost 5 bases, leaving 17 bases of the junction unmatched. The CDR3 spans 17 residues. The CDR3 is CASSLGGVSTSLYEQYF. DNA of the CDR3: TGTGCCAGCAGCCTGGGGGGGGTGTCTACCTCTCTTTACGAGCAGTACTTC. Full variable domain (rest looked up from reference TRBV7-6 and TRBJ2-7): GAGVSQSPRYKVTKRGQDVALRCDPISGHVSLYWYRQALGQGPEFLTYFNYEAQQDKSGLPNDRFSAERPEGSISTLTIQRTEQRDSAMYRCASSLGGVSTSLYEQYFGPGTRLTVT.